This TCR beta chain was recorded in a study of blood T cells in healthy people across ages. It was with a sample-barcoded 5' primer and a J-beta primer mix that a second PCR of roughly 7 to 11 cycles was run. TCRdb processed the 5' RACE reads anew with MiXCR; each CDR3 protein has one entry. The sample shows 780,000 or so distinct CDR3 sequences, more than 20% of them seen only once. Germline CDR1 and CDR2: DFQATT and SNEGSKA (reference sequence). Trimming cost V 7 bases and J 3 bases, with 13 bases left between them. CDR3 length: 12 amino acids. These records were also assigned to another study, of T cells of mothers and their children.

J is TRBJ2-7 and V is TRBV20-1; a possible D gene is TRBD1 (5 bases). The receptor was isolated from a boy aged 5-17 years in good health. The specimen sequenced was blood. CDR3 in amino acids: CSGVFDSYEQYF. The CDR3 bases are TGCAGTGGCGTATTCGACAGCTACGAGCAGTACTTC.